This T cell receptor beta chain was documented in a study of T cell clonality in common variable immunodeficiency. In this sample, this clone turned up a few times. Antigen: not known. The sequence runs out 3 residues before the end of the CDR3; the remainder is reconstructed from the germline J gene. The assay was immunoSEQ multiplex PCR, and TCRdb's table has in-frame clones only and misses some. The data show approximately 26,000 clones, with none appearing a single time. Study conclusions and caveats: Common variable immunodeficiency TCR beta sequences reportedly had fewer deletions and N-nucleotide insertions.

Trimming took 5 bases from V and 4 from J; bases not matched to a gene: 5. Germline values: CDR1 SEHNR, CDR2 FQNEAQ (reference sequence). The CDR3 is 14 residues long. The chain couples TRBV7-9 to TRBJ1-2; 9 nucleotides align to TRBD1. The sample comprised peripheral blood mononuclear cells. This TCR derives from a human donor with common variable immunodeficiency. The sequenced part of the CDR3 DNA is TGTGCCAGCAGCAGACCGGGACAGGGCTATGGC. Translation gives CASSRPGQGYG. From start to end, the CDR3 is CASSRPGQGYGYTF.